The sequence of this TCR beta chain was determined in a study of T cells expressing NK-cell markers. Reanalyzing the 5' RACE reads, TCRdb keeps one entry per CDR3 protein, without DNA. The specimen's table records roughly 430,000 distinct CDR3 sequences. This CDR3 is built from 17 residues. Per germline, CDR1 SEHNR and CDR2 FQNEAQ (reference sequence). The material sequenced was blood T cells: a sorted CD56 or NKG2C T cell subset, CD4+ or CD8+ T cells, or bulk PBMC T cells (not recorded which). The receptor comes from a woman between 18 and 75 years old in good health. V is TRBV7-9 and J is TRBJ2-2; the D call from TCRdb, TRBD1, cannot be confirmed without DNA. The CDR3 loop is CASSPPAWGAGSGELFF.